Below are 10 T cell receptor beta chains sequenced from a single sample in a study of blood T cell repertoires in COVID-19. Libraries were prepared by immunoSEQ multiplex PCR; TCRdb keeps only in-frame clonotypes and omits some of them. The sample records roughly 100,000 clones, 82% being singletons. Sequencing input: peripheral blood. These receptors were obtained from an elderly woman with acute or convalescent COVID-19.

In nucleotides, the CDR3 is TGTGCCAGCAGCGTAGGACCCCTGGGGAGGGCGAACACCGGGGAGCTGTTTTTT. Translating gives CASSVGPLGRANTGELFF. The rearrangement links TRBV9 to TRBJ2-2, with 7 bases identical to TRBD2. CDR3 length: 18 amino acids. Trimming at V came to 0 bases and at J to 0 bases, leaving 8 bases not matched to a gene. The germline V gene has CDR1 SGDLS and CDR2 YYNGEE.

This clone was seen a handful of times. The sample has other DNA sequences that encode this CDR3 too. The V and J genes are TRBV5-1 and TRBJ1-2; D is unclear. V was pared by 1 base and J by 0 bases, with 4 bases between. CDR3 length equals 13 residues. Germline assignment: CDR1 SGHRS and CDR2 YFSETQ. For the CDR3, the DNA is TGCGCCAGCAGCTTGTCGGCTAACTATGGCTACACCTTC. Its protein is CASSLSANYGYTF.

The V call is TRBV7-2, the J call TRBJ1-6; weak D call: TRBD1 (6 bases). The germline V gene has CDR1 SGHTA and CDR2 FQGNSA. CDR3 length: 14 residues. V was cut by 4 bases and J by 10 bases, with 14 bases left in between. CDR3 sequence reads: CASSSGQSGSPLHF. Written as DNA, the CDR3 is TGTGCCAGCAGCTCGGGACAATCGGGGTCACCCCTCCACTTT.

The chain has TRBV19 and TRBJ1-4; TRBD1 agrees at 9 bases. Germline CDR1 is LNHDA and CDR2 is SQIVND (reference sequence). The CDR3 runs to 15 residues. V gave up 3 bases and J gave up 6 bases; unmatched junction bases: 5. CDR3 sequence (DNA): TGTGCCAGTAGTATCGGGGGACAGGGTCATGAAAAACTGTTTTTT. It specifies CASSIGGQGHEKLFF.

V gene TRBV5-4 combines with J gene TRBJ2-5; TRBD1 matches at 7 bases. V lost 5 bases, J lost 2 bases, and 3 bases stayed unmatched. In germline, CDR1 is SGHNT, CDR2 YYREEE (reference sequence). This CDR3 contains 13 residues. The CDR3 DNA is TGTGCCAGCAGAAAGACAGGGCAAGAGACCCAGTACTTC. Encoded protein: CASRKTGQETQYF. The entire variable domain, with the rest obtained from reference TRBV5-4 and TRBJ2-5, is as follows: ETGVTQSPTHLIKTRGQQVTLRCSSQSGHNTVSWYQQALGQGPQFIFQYYREEENGRGNFPPRFSGLQFPNYSSELNVNALELDDSALYLCASRKTGQETQYFGPGTRLLVL.

This chain connects TRBV19 to TRBJ2-1, with a tentative D call TRBD2 (6 bases). The CDR3 totals 18 residues. Germline CDR1 reads LNHDA; CDR2 reads SQIVND (reference sequence). V was shortened by 1 base and J by 0 bases, with 16 bases between the two germline ends. The CDR3, as DNA: TGTGCCAGTAGTATAGGGGGGAGGCTAGCGCCCTCCTACAATGAGCAGTTCTTC. Its protein is CASSIGGRLAPSYNEQFF.

This rearrangement joins TRBV24-1 to TRBJ2-5; D not certain. The length of the CDR3 is 13 residues. The germline V gene encodes CDR1 KGHDR and CDR2 SFDVKD. V was clipped by 6 bases and J by 1 base, with 8 bases between them. The CDR3 here is CATSLPGQETQYF. The CDR3 nucleotides are TGTGCCACCAGTCTCCCAGGCCAAGAGACCCAGTACTTC.

V gene TRBV28 combines with J gene TRBJ1-1, with 10 bases matching TRBD1. The V gene end was trimmed by 4 bases and the J gene end by 5 bases; junction bases not matched to a gene: 7. The CDR3 is 15 amino acids. In germline, CDR1 is MDHEN, CDR2 SYDVKM. The CDR3 here is CASSSRDRGVTEAFF. DNA of the CDR3: TGTGCCAGCAGTTCCCGGGACAGGGGAGTTACTGAAGCTTTCTTT. Combining the CDR3 with reference TRBV28 and TRBJ1-1 gives the whole variable domain DVKVTQSSRYLVKRTGEKVFLECVQDMDHENMFWYRQDPGLGLRLIYFSYDVKMKEKGDIPEGYSVSREKKERFSLILESASTNQTSMYLCASSSRDRGVTEAFFGQGTRLTVV.

The rearrangement joins TRBV5-1 to TRBJ2-2; a weak D match, TRBD1 (5 bases). V lost 4 bases and J 2 bases, leaving 9 bases between the germline ends. The CDR3 has 14 amino acids. CDR1 is SGHRS, CDR2 YFSETQ, per germline. The CDR3 reads CASSQGSNTGELFF. In nucleotides, the CDR3 is TGCGCCAGCAGCCAGGGAAGTAACACCGGGGAGCTGTTTTTT.

The rearrangement joins TRBV19 to TRBJ2-7; 11 nucleotides agree with TRBD2. The V and J ends lost 0 bases and 0 bases, in that order; junction bases with no gene match: 4. Germline CDR1 and CDR2: LNHDA and SQIVND (reference sequence). There are 17 residues in the CDR3. The CDR3, as DNA: TGTGCCAGTAGTATAGATGGGACTAGCGGTAGCTCCTACGAGCAGTACGTC. Encoded protein: CASSIDGTSGSSYEQYV.